The 14 T cell receptor beta chains reported below all come from one sample, sequenced in a study of CD4+ T cells in melanoma. The protocol was immunoSEQ multiplex PCR, while the TCRdb copy is restricted to in-frame clones and leaves out a portion. In the table there are over 130,000 clones, about 90% of which are singletons. These receptors were collected from a human donor with melanoma.

The rearrangement links TRBV27 to TRBJ2-6; D is possibly TRBD1 (5 bases). CDR1 MNHEY and CDR2 SMNVEV come from the germline V gene (reference sequence). The CDR3 sequence is 20 residues long. Trimming cost V 2 bases and J 0 bases, with 20 bases left between them. The CDR3 region is CASSLDPPGHPLSGANVLTF. The CDR3 coding sequence is TGTGCCAGCAGTTTAGACCCCCCCGGACACCCCCTCTCTGGGGCCAACGTCCTGACTTTC.

The rearrangement uses TRBV4-2 and TRBJ1-4, with 9 nucleotides matching TRBD1. V lost 4 bases and J lost 7; bases outside the gene matches: 4. Germline values: CDR1 LGHNA, CDR2 YNFKEQ. CDR3 length: 14 amino acids. The CDR3 DNA reads TGTGCCAGCAGCCCACAGGGGGCGCCTGAAAAACTGTTTTTT. Translated: CASSPQGAPEKLFF.

The chain links TRBV7-6 to TRBJ2-2, with TRBD2 matching over 15 bases. Germline lookup yields CDR1 SGHVS and CDR2 FNYEAQ. Unmatched junction bases numbered 7, after V lost 5 bases and J lost 3 bases. The CDR3 has 18 amino acids. DNA of the CDR3: TGTGCCAGCAGCGCCGGACTAGCGGGGGGGCGGTACACCGGGGAGCTGTTTTTT. It translates to CASSAGLAGGRYTGELFF.

The V and J genes are TRBV5-1 and TRBJ2-5; 9 bases fit TRBD1. Germline loops: CDR1 SGHRS, CDR2 YFSETQ. The length of the CDR3 is 14 residues. The trim removed 3 bases at V and 5 bases at J, leaving 5 bases unmatched. CDR3 sequence: CASSSGQGGETQYF. In DNA, the CDR3 is TGCGCCAGCAGCTCGGGACAGGGCGGCGAGACCCAGTACTTC.

The chain couples TRBV7-8 to TRBJ2-7; 8 positions match TRBD1. The length of the CDR3 is 15 residues. The trim removed 4 bases at V and 7 bases at J, leaving 12 bases unmatched. Germline CDR1 and CDR2: SGHVS and FQNEAQ. The CDR3 protein is CASSSHDRGQWEQYF. In nucleotides, the CDR3 is TGTGCCAGCAGCTCCCATGACAGGGGCCAATGGGAGCAGTACTTC.

J is TRBJ2-5 and V is TRBV6-1; D uncertain. Deletions cut 5 bases from V and 3 bases from J, with 10 bases between. CDR1 MNHNS and CDR2 SASEGT come from the germline V gene. The CDR3 is 13 amino acids. Here the CDR3 reads CASSLGSEETQYF. The CDR3 DNA reads as TGTGCCAGCAGTTTAGGGTCCGAAGAGACCCAGTACTTC.

V and J are TRBV10-2 and TRBJ2-7, with no clear D. The CDR3 extends over 13 amino acids. With 10 bases removed from V and 1 base from J, the gap between germline ends came to 14 bases. Germline-derived CDR1 and CDR2 are WSHSY and SAAADI. CDR3 loop: CATSRPVSYEQYF. CDR3 DNA: TGCGCCACGTCGAGACCAGTATCCTACGAGCAGTACTTC.

The J gene is TRBJ1-2, the V gene TRBV21-1. TRBV21-1 is a known pseudogene. This CDR3 has 13 amino acids. CDR3 sequence reads: CASIRFPNYGYTF. In DNA form, the CDR3 reads TGTGCCAGCATTCGCTTCCCAAACTATGGCTACACCTTC.

This sequence joins TRBV10-1 and TRBJ2-7; no reliable D call. V was trimmed by 3 bases and J by 6 bases, leaving 12 bases between them. CDR3 length: 13 amino acids. Germline loops: CDR1 WNHNN, CDR2 SYGVQD (reference sequence). CDR3 DNA: TGCGCCAGCAGTGAAACGCTGGCCGCCGAGCAGTACTTC. Encoded protein: CASSETLAAEQYF.

The V and J genes are TRBV10-1 and TRBJ1-1; maybe TRBD1 (5 bases). Germline CDR1 is WNHNN and CDR2 is SYGVQD (reference sequence). The CDR3 spans 13 residues. The V end was cut by 5 bases, the J end by 4 bases, with 11 bases between. CDR3 in DNA: TGCGCCAGCAGTCCGGCCAGGGCCACTGAAGCTTTCTTT. It translates to CASSPARATEAFF.

This clone came up once. CDR3 DNA sequence: TGCAGCGTTGCCAGGGACGGGGGCAATCAGCCCCAGCATTTT. It codes for CSVARDGGNQPQHF. The rearrangement links TRBV29-1 to TRBJ1-5, with a possible D match to TRBD1 (5 bases). This CDR3 is built from 14 residues. Per germline, CDR1 SQVTM and CDR2 ANQGSEA. Trimming pared 4 bases from V and 2 bases from J, leaving 12 bases between. Full variable domain (remainder filled in from reference TRBV29-1 and TRBJ1-5): SAVISQKPSRDICQRGTSLTIQCQVDSQVTMMFWYRQQPGQSLTLIATANQGSEATYESGFVIDKFPISRPNLTFSTLTVSNMSPEDSSIYLCSVARDGGNQPQHFGDGTRLSIL.

This clone was counted once. The rearrangement links TRBV18 to TRBJ1-2, with D maybe TRBD1 (5 bases). V lost 2 bases and J 5 bases, leaving 9 bases between the germline ends. This CDR3 region has 13 residues. Germline values: CDR1 KGHSH, CDR2 LQKENI. The CDR3 sequence: CASSPDRPYGYTF. CDR3 nucleotide sequence: TGTGCCAGCTCACCAGACAGACCATATGGCTACACCTTC. The full variable domain, completed using reference TRBV18 and TRBJ1-2, is NAGVMQNPRHLVRRRGQEARLRCSPMKGHSHVYWYRQLPEEGLKFMVYLQKENIIDESGMPKERFSAEFPKEGPSILRIQQVVRGDSAAYFCASSPDRPYGYTFGSGTRLTVV.

The V call is TRBV6-5, the J call TRBJ1-5; D uncertain. The CDR3 is 11 residues long. V was pared by 10 bases and J by 4 bases, with 8 bases between. The germline V gene encodes CDR1 MNHEY and CDR2 SVGAGI. Written as DNA, the CDR3 is TGTGCCACGGGTGATAATCAGCCCCAGCATTTT. Protein sequence: CATGDNQPQHF.

J is TRBJ2-1 and V is TRBV6-5; D remains ambiguous. Looked up from germline, CDR1 is MNHEY and CDR2 is SVGAGI. V gave up 2 bases and J gave up 8 bases, with 10 bases separating them. This CDR3 has 13 residues. This CDR3 reads CASSYSVSDEQFF. In nucleotides, the CDR3 is TGTGCCAGCAGTTACAGCGTTTCGGATGAGCAGTTCTTC.